This T cell receptor beta chain was sequenced for a study of cytomegalovirus exposure and HLA in healthy donors. Study results and limitations: Researchers catalogued under 200 TCR beta chains as cytomegalovirus-associated.

In the case of this clone: The target antigen is unknown.

Primers: 60 Vbeta forward and 13 Jbeta reverse. Produced via immunoSEQ multiplex PCR; TCRdb's table is partial and in-frame only. The sample has about 140,000 clones; roughly two thirds are singletons. Losses at the gene ends were 3 bases for V and 4 bases for J; bases not matched to a gene: 9. The CDR3 loop spans 15 amino acids. Germline CDR1 SQVTM, CDR2 ANQGSEA. The sample taken for sequencing was PBMCs. The rearrangement joins TRBV29-1 to TRBJ2-3, with 8 bases that match TRBD1. This TCR was sampled from a male donor in good health and CMV-seronegative. The CDR3 nucleotides read TGCAGCGTTGACTCCGGCAGGGGGCGTTCAGATACGCAGTATTTT. Translated, it gives CSVDSGRGRSDTQYF.